These T cell receptor beta chains were read from a single sample in a study of control samples from healthy donors and cancer patients. Assay: immunoSEQ multiplex PCR; the TCRdb copy retains only in-frame clones and omits some. The data contain about 110,000 clones, roughly four fifths of them singletons. The sample taken for sequencing was blood. These receptors came from a young man in good health. Each CDR3 is given with its conserved first and last residue. The order of the fields is J gene, CDR3 length, D gene, clone size, V gene, CDR3 protein, CDR3 DNA. D genes are given only for firm matches. Clone size, where shown, is once, few, many, or a class for clones that have expanded.

>TRBJ1-1|16|.|.|TRBV5-6
CASSLTQTLLNTEAFF
TGTGCCAGCAGCTTGACACAGACCCTATTGAACACTGAAGCTTTCTTT
>TRBJ1-4|15|.|.|TRBV30
CAWSQDHSTNEKLFF
TGTGCCTGGAGTCAGGACCATTCAACTAATGAAAAACTGTTTTTT
>TRBJ1-5|13|.|.|TRBV27
CASSFGEDQPQHF
TGTGCCAGCAGTTTCGGGGAGGATCAGCCCCAGCATTTT
>TRBJ2-7|11|.|.|TRBV11-2
CASSLDHEQYF
TGTGCCAGCAGCCTAGACCACGAGCAGTACTTC
>TRBJ2-1|15|.|.|TRBV6-5
CASSWGLEGNNEQFF
TGTGCCAGCAGTTGGGGGCTAGAGGGCAACAATGAGCAGTTCTTC
>TRBJ1-1|15|.|many|TRBV2
CASSESKLKGTEAFF
TGTGCCAGCAGTGAGTCTAAATTAAAAGGTACTGAAGCTTTCTTT
>TRBJ2-7|12|.|.|TRBV13
CASSLRGYEQYF
TGTGCCAGCAGCCTAAGGGGGTACGAGCAGTACTTC
>TRBJ2-1|12|.|.|TRBV12-5
CASGLGRGEQFF
TGTGCTAGTGGTTTGGGCCGGGGTGAGCAGTTCTTC
>TRBJ2-7|14|.|once|TRBV6-5
CASRQGNIAYEQYF
TGTGCCAGCAGACAGGGCAATATCGCCTACGAGCAGTACTTC
>TRBJ2-7|15|.|.|TRBV10-1
CAEPGEGRVCYEQYF
TGCGCCGAACCTGGGGAAGGTAGGGTTTGTTACGAGCAGTACTTC